Listed below are T cell receptor beta chains from one sample, sequenced in a study of shared clonotypes between healthy human individuals. Using immunoSEQ multiplex PCR, the repertoire was profiled, and TCRdb retains in-frame clones only, with some absent. The table includes 1,100,000 or so clones, around 78% detected once. Sequenced: memory CD4+ T cells from PBMCs. The source of these receptors is a man aged 18 to 29 in good health. Some clones in this sample may be carry-over from other donors' samples. Both conserved end residues are trimmed from each CDR3.

V gene	J gene	CDR3 protein
TRBV18	TRBJ2-3	ASSSAGRSTDTQY
TRBV10-3	TRBJ2-7	AISQGLAGGTYEQY
TRBV5-6	TRBJ2-1	ASSSWGLGSYNEQF
TRBV18	TRBJ1-5	ASSPEQGENQPQH
TRBV19	TRBJ1-1	ASSISPGGRNTEAF
TRBV28	TRBJ2-3	ASKEAGLTDTQY
TRBV15	TRBJ2-5	ATSHTGTGEQY
TRBV28	TRBJ1-6	ASRSQGTYNSPLH
TRBV20-1	TRBJ2-1	SARRYNEQF
TRBV27	TRBJ2-5	ASSSSYRGETQY
TRBV5-1	TRBJ2-2	ASRREGDGELF
TRBV4-1	TRBJ2-3	ASSQEFSPQGWRSTDTQY
TRBV10-3	TRBJ2-2	AISEVLAGANTGELF
TRBV28	TRBJ2-3	ASSSRRALDTQY
TRBV7-3	TRBJ2-1	ASSLLKEHEQF
TRBV10-3	TRBJ2-7	AIDGGGDEQY
TRBV19	TRBJ2-5	ASSISSGSQETQY
TRBV18	TRBJ1-2	ASSPRQGDYGYT
TRBV28	TRBJ2-1	ASSLAGGPRNEQF
TRBV4-3	TRBJ1-4	ASSQSATNEKLF
TRBV5-1	TRBJ2-5	ASSLGSGSQETQY
TRBV11-2	TRBJ2-2	ASNYGGSTGELF
TRBV6-6	TRBJ2-3	ASSYPSGRGTDTQY
TRBV19	TRBJ2-7	ASSVLRGSYEQY
TRBV5-1	TRBJ2-5	ASSLALAGFQEAQY
TRBV6-1	TRBJ1-1	ASSVKGGETEAF
TRBV10-3	TRBJ2-5	AISEASGKETQY
TRBV5-1	TRBJ2-1	ASSRGTVDTEQF
TRBV6-5	TRBJ1-1	ASSYRTGQRVVAF
TRBV7-2	TRBJ1-5	ASSLQRNNQPQH
TRBV28	TRBJ1-5	ASSPDRRPKH
TRBV19	TRBJ2-2	ASEGQGRTGELF
TRBV19	TRBJ1-5	ASSTQEGQPQH
TRBV18	TRBJ1-2	ASSPQSGQSYT
TRBV5-1	TRBJ2-4	ASSLGTRENIQY
TRBV6-1	TRBJ1-5	ASSEAHQPQH
TRBV18	TRBJ1-3	ASSPPGGTGNTIY
TRBV28	TRBJ2-5	ASSLLGGKTQY
TRBV6-1	TRBJ1-4	ASSAPLGLAGEKLF
TRBV2	TRBJ2-5	ASSDRSVQETQY
TRBV2	TRBJ1-2	ASRSGTGYGYT